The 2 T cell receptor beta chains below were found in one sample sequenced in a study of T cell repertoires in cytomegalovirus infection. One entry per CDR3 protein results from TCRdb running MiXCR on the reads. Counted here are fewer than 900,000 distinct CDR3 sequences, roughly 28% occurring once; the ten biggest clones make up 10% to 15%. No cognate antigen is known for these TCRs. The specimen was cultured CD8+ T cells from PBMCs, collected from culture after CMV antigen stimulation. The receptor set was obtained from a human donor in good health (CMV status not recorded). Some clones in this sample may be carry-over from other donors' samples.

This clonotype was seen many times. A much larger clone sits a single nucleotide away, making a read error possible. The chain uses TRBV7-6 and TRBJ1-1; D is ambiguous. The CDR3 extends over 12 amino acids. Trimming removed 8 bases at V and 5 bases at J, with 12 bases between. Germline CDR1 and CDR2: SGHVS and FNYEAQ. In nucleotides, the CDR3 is TGTGCCAGCGGCCCCGGTGGGACTGAAGCTTTCTTT. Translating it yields CASGPGGTEAFF.

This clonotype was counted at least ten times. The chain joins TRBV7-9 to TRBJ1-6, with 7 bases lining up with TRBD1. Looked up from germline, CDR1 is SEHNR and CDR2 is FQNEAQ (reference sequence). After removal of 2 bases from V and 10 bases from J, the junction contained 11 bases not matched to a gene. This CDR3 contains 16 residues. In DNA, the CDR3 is TGTGCCAGCAGCTTAAGTCTGCGACAGGGAGGATCACCCCTCCACTTT. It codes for CASSLSLRQGGSPLHF.